This T cell receptor beta chain was observed in a study of shared clonotypes between healthy human individuals. Regarding the study as a whole: Naive subsets generally exceeded memory subsets in estimated richness. Shared clonotypes across all four donors exceeded non-shared ones in generation probability.

Sorted subsets were amplified in replicate PCRs using 200 to 250 ng DNA, 32,000 or so T cell genomes. The assay was immunoSEQ multiplex PCR, and TCRdb's table has in-frame clones only and misses some. The data hold about 680,000 clones, with just over 90% observed a single time. CD8 cells classed as naive were CD45RO-negative and positively selected for CCR7, excluding terminally differentiated effector memory CD45RA+ cells. The J segment lost 0 bases and the V segment lost 6 bases, leaving 8 bases of the junction unmatched. Germline V CDR1 and CDR2: SNHLY, FYNNEI. CDR3 length: 15 residues. Note on this clone: The antigen remains undetermined.

The sequenced sample was naive CD8+ T cells sorted from blood. The sequence came from a man aged 25-40 years in good health. The chain combines TRBV2 with TRBJ2-7; TRBD1 aligns across 7 bases. CDR3 amino acids: CASSKGASSSYEQYF. CDR3 sequence (DNA): TGTGCCAGCAGCAAGGGGGCCTCGAGCTCCTACGAGCAGTACTTC.